A single sample gave rise to the 7 T cell receptor beta chains below, sequenced in a study of human T cells and chemical hapten exposure. Time point noted: pre-sensitization, week 0. Treatment specified: therapeutic diphenylcyclopropenone sensitization with weekly scalp DPC. TCRdb re-called the RACE reads through MiXCR, storing one row per CDR3 protein. This sample has some 110,000 distinct CDR3 sequences, with roughly 12% found just once. The source was whole blood, collected in connection with sensitization to the hapten diphenylcyclopropenone (DPC). All receptors derive from a woman between 50 and 59 years old with alopecia areata. Some clones in this sample may be carry-over from other donors' samples.

In this sample, this clonotype turned up a few times. The CDR3 nucleotides are TGTGCCAGCAGCCCAGGGGGACTAGCTCGCTACGAGCAGTACTTC. Protein: CASSPGGLARYEQYF. This sequence joins TRBV5-4 and TRBJ2-7; TRBD2 aligns across 9 bases. Germline CDR1 SGHNT, CDR2 YYREEE (reference sequence). The ends lost 4 bases at V and 3 bases at J; junction bases unmatched: 8. The CDR3 loop spans 15 amino acids. Full variable domain (rest looked up from reference TRBV5-4 and TRBJ2-7): ETGVTQSPTHLIKTRGQQVTLRCSSQSGHNTVSWYQQALGQGPQFIFQYYREEENGRGNFPPRFSGLQFPNYSSELNVNALELDDSALYLCASSPGGLARYEQYFGPGTRLTVT.

This chain's CDR3 is CASSQGPGTRETQYF. The CDR3 DNA follows: TGCGCCAGCAGCCAGGGCCCCGGGACTCGCGAGACCCAGTACTTC. The chain uses TRBV4-1 and TRBJ2-5; perhaps TRBD2 as D (6 bases). The CDR3 is 15 residues long. The germline V gene has CDR1 MGHRA and CDR2 YSYEKL. Deletions cut 3 bases from V and 5 bases from J, with 16 bases between.

This chain links TRBV18 with TRBJ1-1; no definite D call. CDR3 length: 13 residues. V was cut by 6 bases and J by 6 bases, with 14 bases left in between. Per the germline V gene, CDR1 is KGHSH and CDR2 is LQKENI. DNA of the CDR3: TGTGCCAGCTCTACTAACAAAGACTCTGAAGCTTTCTTT. This codes for CASSTNKDSEAFF.

Remarks on this clonotype: A much larger clone is a single base away; this may be a read error. This chain uses TRBV29-1 with TRBJ1-2; a possible D gene is TRBD1 (5 bases). From germline, CDR1 is SQVTM and CDR2 ANQGSEA. V lost 7 bases and J 3 bases, leaving 9 bases between the germline ends. The CDR3 runs to 11 residues. CDR3 protein: CSATDYYGYTF. The CDR3, as DNA: TGCAGCGCGACAGATTACTATGGCTACACCTTC. The full variable domain, completed using reference TRBV29-1 and TRBJ1-2, is SAVISQKPSRDICQRGTSLTIQCQVDSQVTMMFWYRQQPGQSLTLIATANQGSEATYESGFVIDKFPISRPNLTFSTLTVSNMSPEDSSIYLCSATDYYGYTFGSGTRLTVV.

The CDR3 sequence: CASSLRMDLSTDTQYF. The CDR3 nucleotides read TGTGCCAGCAGCTTGAGAATGGATCTAAGCACAGATACGCAGTATTTT. The genes are TRBV5-6 and TRBJ2-3; D is undetermined. Germline CDR1 and CDR2: SGHDT and YYEEEE. Trimming stripped 1 base from V and 0 bases from J, with 12 bases between. The CDR3 sequence is 16 residues long. The full variable domain, in which reference TRBV5-6 and TRBJ2-3 provide the parts outside the CDR3, is DAGVTQSPTHLIKTRGQQVTLRCSPKSGHDTVSWYQQALGQGPQFIFQYYEEEERQRGNFPDRFSGHQFPNYSSELNVNALLLGDSALYLCASSLRMDLSTDTQYFGPGTRLTVL.

This clonotype has at least ten counts. The chain joins TRBV12-3 or TRBV12-4 to TRBJ2-3; 8 bases align to TRBD1. J was trimmed by 4 bases and V by 5 bases; bases with no gene match: 8. The CDR3 loop spans 15 amino acids. The CDR3 reads CASSPTGVRADTQYF. The CDR3 DNA is TGTGCCAGCAGTCCGACAGGGGTGAGGGCAGATACGCAGTATTTT.

This chain joins TRBV28 and TRBJ2-1; 8 nucleotides match TRBD2. The CDR3 covers 20 residues. Germline V lookup: CDR1 MDHEN, CDR2 SYDVKM. The V and J ends lost 1 base and 5 bases, in that order; junction bases with no gene match: 19. The CDR3 DNA reads as TGTGCCAGCAGTTTATTTCCCCCCGGCTATAGGGCGGGAGGCGACAATGAGCAGTTCTTC. It translates to CASSLFPPGYRAGGDNEQFF.